The text below deals with one TCR beta chain. Antigen specificity is unknown. The second PCR ran about 6 to 12 cycles with a sample-barcoded 5' primer and J-beta primers. TCRdb re-called the 5' RACE reads with MiXCR, one entry per CDR3 protein. Altogether approximately 1,100,000 distinct CDR3 sequences are present, over 35% being singletons, with the ten largest covering 15% to 20%. V dropped 3 bases and J dropped 0 bases, with 10 bases sitting between them. The CDR3 spans 14 residues. Germline CDR1 reads SGDLS; CDR2 reads YYNGEE. The data derive from a study of blood T cells in healthy people across ages. In the study overall: Template switching caught about one barcoded beta molecule for each two T cells. Study-wide results and limits: Possibly, changes in expanded clonotypes were confounded because donor CMV status was unknown.

Sequencing was performed on blood. The origin of this receptor is a woman aged 60 to 75 in good health. The rearrangement links TRBV9 to TRBJ2-7; weak D call: TRBD1 (6 bases). CDR3 sequence (DNA): TGTGCCAGCAGCGAAACAGGGTTCTCCTACGAGCAGTACTTC. Residues: CASSETGFSYEQYF. The full variable domain, in which reference TRBV9 and TRBJ2-7 provide the parts outside the CDR3, is DSGVTQTPKHLITATGQRVTLRCSPRSGDLSVYWYQQSLDQGLQFLIQYYNGEERAKGNILERFSAQQFPDLHSELNLSSLELGDSALYFCASSETGFSYEQYFGPGTRLTVT.